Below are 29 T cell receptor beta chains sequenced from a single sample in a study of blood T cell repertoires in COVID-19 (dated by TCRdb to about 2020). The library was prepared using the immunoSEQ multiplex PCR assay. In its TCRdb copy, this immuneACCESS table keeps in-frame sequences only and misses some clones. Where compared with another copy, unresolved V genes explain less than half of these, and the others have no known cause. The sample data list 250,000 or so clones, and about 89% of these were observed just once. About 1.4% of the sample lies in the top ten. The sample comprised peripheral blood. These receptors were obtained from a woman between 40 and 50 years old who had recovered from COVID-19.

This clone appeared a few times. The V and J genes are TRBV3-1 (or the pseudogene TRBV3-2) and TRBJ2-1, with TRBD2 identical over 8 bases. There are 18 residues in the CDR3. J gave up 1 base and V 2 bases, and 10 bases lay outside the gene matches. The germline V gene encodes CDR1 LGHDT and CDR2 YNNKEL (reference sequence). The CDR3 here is CASSQPLFSGASYNEQFF. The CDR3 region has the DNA TGTGCCAGCAGCCAACCACTATTTAGCGGGGCGTCCTACAATGAGCAGTTCTTC.

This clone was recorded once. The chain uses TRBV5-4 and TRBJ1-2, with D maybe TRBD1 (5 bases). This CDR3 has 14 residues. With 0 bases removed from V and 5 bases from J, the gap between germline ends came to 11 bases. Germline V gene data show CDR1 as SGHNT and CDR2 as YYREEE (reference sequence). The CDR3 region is CASSLGQFLYGYTF. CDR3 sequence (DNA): TGTGCCAGCAGCTTGGGACAGTTTCTATATGGCTACACCTTC.

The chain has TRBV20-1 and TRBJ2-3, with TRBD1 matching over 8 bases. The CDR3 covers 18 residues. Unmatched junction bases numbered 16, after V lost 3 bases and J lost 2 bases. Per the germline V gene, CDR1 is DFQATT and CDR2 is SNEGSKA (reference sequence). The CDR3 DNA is TGCAGTGCTAGTGTCGGACAGGGCTCTAGGGGGGCCACAGATACGCAGTATTTT. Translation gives CSASVGQGSRGATDTQYF.

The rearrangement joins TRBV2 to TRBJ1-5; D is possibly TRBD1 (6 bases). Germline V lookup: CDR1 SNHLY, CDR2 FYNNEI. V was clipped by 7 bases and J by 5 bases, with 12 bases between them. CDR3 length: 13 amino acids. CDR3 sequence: CASTGVWDQPQHF. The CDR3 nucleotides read TGTGCCAGCACAGGGGTATGGGATCAGCCCCAGCATTTT.

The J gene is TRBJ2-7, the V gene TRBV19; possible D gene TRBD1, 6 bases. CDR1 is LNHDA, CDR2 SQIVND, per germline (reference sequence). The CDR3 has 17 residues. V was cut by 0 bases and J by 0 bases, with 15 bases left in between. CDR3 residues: CASSIDRTGISSYEQYF. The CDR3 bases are TGTGCCAGTAGTATAGACCGCACAGGGATTAGCTCCTACGAGCAGTACTTC.

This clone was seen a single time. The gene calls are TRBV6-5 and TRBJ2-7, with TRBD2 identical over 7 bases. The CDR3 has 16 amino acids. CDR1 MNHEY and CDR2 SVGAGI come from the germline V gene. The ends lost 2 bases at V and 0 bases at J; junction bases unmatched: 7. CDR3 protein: CASSYRLGTTSYEQYF. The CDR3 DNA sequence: TGTGCCAGCAGTTACCGCCTCGGGACTACCTCCTACGAGCAGTACTTC.

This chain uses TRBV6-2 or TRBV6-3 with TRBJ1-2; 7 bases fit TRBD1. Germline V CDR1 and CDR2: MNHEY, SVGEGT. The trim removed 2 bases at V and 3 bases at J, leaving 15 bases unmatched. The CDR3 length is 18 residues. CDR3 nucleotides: TGTGCCAGCAGTTACCCGGTCCCGGCTGACAGGGAGGACTATGGCTACACCTTC. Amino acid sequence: CASSYPVPADREDYGYTF.

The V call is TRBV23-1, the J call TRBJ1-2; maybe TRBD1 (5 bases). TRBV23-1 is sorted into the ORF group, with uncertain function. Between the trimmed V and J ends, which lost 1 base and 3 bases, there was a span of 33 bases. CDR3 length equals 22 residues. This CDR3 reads CASSQYHGGDEGRAARDYGYTF. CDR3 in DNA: TGCGCCAGCAGTCAATATCACGGGGGTGACGAGGGGAGGGCGGCTCGGGACTATGGCTACACCTTC.

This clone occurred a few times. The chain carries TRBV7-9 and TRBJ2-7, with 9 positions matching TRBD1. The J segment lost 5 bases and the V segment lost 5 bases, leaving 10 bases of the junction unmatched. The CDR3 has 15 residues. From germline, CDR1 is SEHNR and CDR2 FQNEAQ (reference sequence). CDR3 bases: TGTGCCAGCAGCCGCCGAACAGGGGGCCTGGACGAGCAGTACTTC. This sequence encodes CASSRRTGGLDEQYF.

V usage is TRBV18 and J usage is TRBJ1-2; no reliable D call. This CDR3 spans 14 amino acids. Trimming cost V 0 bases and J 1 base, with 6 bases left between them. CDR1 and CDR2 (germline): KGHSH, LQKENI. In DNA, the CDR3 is TGTGCCAGCTCACCACCGACAAGTAACTATGGCTACACCTTC. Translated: CASSPPTSNYGYTF.

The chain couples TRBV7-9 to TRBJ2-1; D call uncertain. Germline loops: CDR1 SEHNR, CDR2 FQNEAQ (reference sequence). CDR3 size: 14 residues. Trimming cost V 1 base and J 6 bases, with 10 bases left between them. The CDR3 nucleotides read TGTGCCAGCAGCTTAGGGTACAGCCGCAATGAGCAGTTCTTC. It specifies CASSLGYSRNEQFF.

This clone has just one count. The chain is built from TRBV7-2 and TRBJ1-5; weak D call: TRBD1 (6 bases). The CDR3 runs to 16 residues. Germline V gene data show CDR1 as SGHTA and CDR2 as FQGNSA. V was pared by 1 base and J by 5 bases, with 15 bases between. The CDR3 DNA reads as TGTGCCAGCAGCTTAGTTGCAGGGGCGTTGGATCAGCCCCAGCATTTT. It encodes CASSLVAGALDQPQHF.

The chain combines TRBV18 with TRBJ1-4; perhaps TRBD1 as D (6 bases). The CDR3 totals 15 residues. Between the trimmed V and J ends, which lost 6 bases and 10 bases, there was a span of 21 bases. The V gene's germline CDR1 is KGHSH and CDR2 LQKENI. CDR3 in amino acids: CASSPRTAPGGKLFF. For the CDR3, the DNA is TGTGCCAGCTCGCCGAGGACAGCCCCGGGGGGAAAACTGTTTTTT.

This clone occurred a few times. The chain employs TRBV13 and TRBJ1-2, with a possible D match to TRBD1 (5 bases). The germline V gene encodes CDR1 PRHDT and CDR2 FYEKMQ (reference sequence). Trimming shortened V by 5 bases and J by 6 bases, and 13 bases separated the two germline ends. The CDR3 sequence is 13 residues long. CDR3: CASSPSGANGYTF. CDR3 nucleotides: TGTGCCAGCAGCCCCAGCGGGGCAAATGGCTACACCTTC.

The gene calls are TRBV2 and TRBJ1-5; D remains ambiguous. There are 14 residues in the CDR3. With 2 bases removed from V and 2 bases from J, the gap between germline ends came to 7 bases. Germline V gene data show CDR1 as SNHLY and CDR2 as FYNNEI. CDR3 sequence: CASSELSGNQPQHF. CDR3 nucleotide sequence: TGTGCCAGCAGTGAATTATCTGGCAATCAGCCCCAGCATTTT. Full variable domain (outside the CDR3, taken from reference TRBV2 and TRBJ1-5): EPEVTQTPSHQVTQMGQEVILRCVPISNHLYFYWYRQILGQKVEFLVSFYNNEISEKSEIFDDQFSVERPDGSNFTLKIRSTKLEDSAMYFCASSELSGNQPQHFGDGTRLSIL.

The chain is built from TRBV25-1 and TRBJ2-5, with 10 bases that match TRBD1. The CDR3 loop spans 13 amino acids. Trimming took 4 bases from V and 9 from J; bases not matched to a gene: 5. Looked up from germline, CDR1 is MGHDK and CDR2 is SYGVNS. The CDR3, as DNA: TGTGCCAGCAGTGTCTTGGGACAGGGGTCCCAGTACTTC. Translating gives CASSVLGQGSQYF.

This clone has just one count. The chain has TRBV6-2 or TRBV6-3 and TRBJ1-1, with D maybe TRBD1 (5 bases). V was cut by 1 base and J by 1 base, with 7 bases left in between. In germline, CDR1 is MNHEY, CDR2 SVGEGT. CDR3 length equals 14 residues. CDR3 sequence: CASSYWTPNTEAFF. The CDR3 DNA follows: TGTGCCAGCAGTTACTGGACACCGAACACTGAAGCTTTCTTT.

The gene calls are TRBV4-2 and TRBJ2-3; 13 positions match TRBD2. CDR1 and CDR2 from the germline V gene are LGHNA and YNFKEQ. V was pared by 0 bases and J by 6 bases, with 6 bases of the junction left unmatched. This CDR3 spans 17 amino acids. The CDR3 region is CASSQDLTSGGRDTQYF. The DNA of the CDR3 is TGTGCCAGCAGCCAAGATCTGACTAGCGGGGGGCGTGATACGCAGTATTTT.

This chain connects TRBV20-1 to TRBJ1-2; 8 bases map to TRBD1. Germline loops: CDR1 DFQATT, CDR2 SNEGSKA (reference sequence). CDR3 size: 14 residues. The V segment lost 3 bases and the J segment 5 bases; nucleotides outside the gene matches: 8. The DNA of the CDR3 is TGCAGTGCTAGTACCGGGACAGGCGTATATGGCTACACCTTC. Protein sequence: CSASTGTGVYGYTF.

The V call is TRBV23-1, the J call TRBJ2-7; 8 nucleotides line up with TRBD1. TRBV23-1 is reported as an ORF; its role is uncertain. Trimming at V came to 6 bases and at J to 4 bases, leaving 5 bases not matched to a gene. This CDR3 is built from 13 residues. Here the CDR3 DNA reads TGCGCCAGCAGACAGACAGGGGAATACGAGCAGTACTTC. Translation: CASRQTGEYEQYF.

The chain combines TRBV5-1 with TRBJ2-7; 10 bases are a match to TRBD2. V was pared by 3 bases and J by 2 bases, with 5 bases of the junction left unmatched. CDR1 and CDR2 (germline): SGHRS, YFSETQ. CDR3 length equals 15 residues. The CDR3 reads CASSYLAGAPYEQYF. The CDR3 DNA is TGCGCCAGCAGCTACCTAGCGGGGGCGCCCTACGAGCAGTACTTC.

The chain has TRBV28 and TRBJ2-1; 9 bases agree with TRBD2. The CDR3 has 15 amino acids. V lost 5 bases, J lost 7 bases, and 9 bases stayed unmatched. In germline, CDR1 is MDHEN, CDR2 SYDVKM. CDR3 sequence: CASSLLGLARNEQFF. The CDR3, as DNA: TGTGCCAGCAGTCTACTGGGACTAGCAAGAAATGAGCAGTTCTTC.

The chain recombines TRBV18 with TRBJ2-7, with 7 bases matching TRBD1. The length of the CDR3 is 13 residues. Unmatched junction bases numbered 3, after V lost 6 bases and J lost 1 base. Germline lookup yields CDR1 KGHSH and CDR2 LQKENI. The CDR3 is CASSPGQSYEQYF. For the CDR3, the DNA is TGTGCCAGCTCGCCGGGACAGTCCTACGAGCAGTACTTC.

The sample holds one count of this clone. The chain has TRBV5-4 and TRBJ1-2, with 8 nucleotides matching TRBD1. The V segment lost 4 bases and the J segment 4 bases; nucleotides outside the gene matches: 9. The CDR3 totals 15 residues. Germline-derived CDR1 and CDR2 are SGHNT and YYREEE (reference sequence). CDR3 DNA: TGTGCCAGCAGCCTCGTCAAGACAGGGGCCTATGGCTACACCTTC. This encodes CASSLVKTGAYGYTF.

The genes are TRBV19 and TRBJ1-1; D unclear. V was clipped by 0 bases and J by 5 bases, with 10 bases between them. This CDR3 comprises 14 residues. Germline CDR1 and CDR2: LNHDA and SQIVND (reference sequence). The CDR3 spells CASSIEGVKTEAFF. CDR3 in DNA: TGTGCCAGTAGTATAGAGGGAGTAAAGACTGAAGCTTTCTTT.

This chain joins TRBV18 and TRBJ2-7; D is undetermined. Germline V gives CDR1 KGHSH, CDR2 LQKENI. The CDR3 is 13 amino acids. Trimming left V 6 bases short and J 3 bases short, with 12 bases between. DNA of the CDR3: TGTGCCAGCTCCCCCCCAGTCATCTACGAGCAGTACTTC. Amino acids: CASSPPVIYEQYF.

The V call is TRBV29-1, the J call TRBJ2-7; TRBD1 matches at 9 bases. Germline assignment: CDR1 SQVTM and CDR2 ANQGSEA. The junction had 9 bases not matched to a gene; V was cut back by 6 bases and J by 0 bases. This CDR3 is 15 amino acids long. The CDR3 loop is CSVGTGFDGSYEQYF. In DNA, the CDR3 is TGCAGCGTCGGGACAGGGTTTGATGGCTCCTACGAGCAGTACTTC.

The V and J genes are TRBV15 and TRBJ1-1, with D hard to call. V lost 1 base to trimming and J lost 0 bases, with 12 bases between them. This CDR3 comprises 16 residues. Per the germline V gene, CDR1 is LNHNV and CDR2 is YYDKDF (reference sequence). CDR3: CATSRGKGGMNTEAFF. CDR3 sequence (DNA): TGTGCCACCAGCAGAGGTAAGGGCGGGATGAACACTGAAGCTTTCTTT.

CDR3 DNA sequence: TGTGCCAGCAGCCAACCCGAGGGCTATGGCTACACCTTC. Translation gives CASSQPEGYGYTF. The rearrangement joins TRBV3-1 (or the pseudogene TRBV3-2) to TRBJ1-2; the D is unclear. CDR3 length: 13 amino acids. Germline CDR1 is LGHDT and CDR2 is YNNKEL (reference sequence). Trimming cost V 2 bases and J 4 bases, with 8 bases left between them.